One sample yielded the 14 T cell receptor beta chains listed below, sequenced in a study of cytomegalovirus exposure and HLA in healthy donors. PCR involved 60 Vbeta and 13 Jbeta primers. Profiling relied on immunoSEQ multiplex PCR, and the TCRdb table lists in-frame clones only, not all of them. The sample lists 85,000 to 130,000 clones; about 70% were seen once. The source material was PBMCs. These receptors were collected from a boy aged 5-17 years in good health and CMV-seronegative.

The genes are TRBV11-3 and TRBJ2-7, with D perhaps matching TRBD2 (7 bases). Germline CDR1 reads SGHNT; CDR2 reads YENEEA. Trimming pared 5 bases from V and 5 bases from J, leaving 16 bases between. The CDR3 consists of 14 residues. Here the CDR3 reads CASSGWTAGNEQYF. The CDR3 DNA follows: TGTGCCAGCAGCGGGTGGACAGCGGGGAACGAGCAGTACTTC.

This chain links TRBV18 with TRBJ2-6; TRBD1 agrees at 9 bases. V was clipped by 6 bases and J by 3 bases; unmatched bases: 12. This CDR3 has 18 amino acids. Germline CDR1 is KGHSH and CDR2 is LQKENI. In nucleotides, the CDR3 is TGTGCCAGCTCTCGACGAGGGACAGGGTCGGATGGGGCCAACGTCCTGACTTTC. It encodes CASSRRGTGSDGANVLTF. Based on the CDR3 plus reference TRBV18 and TRBJ2-6, the full variable domain is NAGVMQNPRHLVRRRGQEARLRCSPMKGHSHVYWYRQLPEEGLKFMVYLQKENIIDESGMPKERFSAEFPKEGPSILRIQQVVRGDSAAYFCASSRRGTGSDGANVLTFGAGSRLTVL.

The chain uses TRBV2 and TRBJ1-3, with 9 bases lining up with TRBD1. Per the germline V gene, CDR1 is SNHLY and CDR2 is FYNNEI. The CDR3 has 15 residues. V lost 8 bases to trimming and J lost 3 bases; unmatched junction nucleotides: 8. CDR3 bases: TGTGCCAGCCGGGACAGGGACGACGGTGGAAACACCATATATTTT. It specifies CASRDRDDGGNTIYF.

The chain carries TRBV27 and TRBJ1-6; TRBD1 is a possible D gene (6 bases). Per germline, CDR1 MNHEY and CDR2 SMNVEV (reference sequence). The V end lost 3 bases, the J end lost 6 bases, and 9 bases lay between the germline ends. The CDR3 contains 14 residues. CDR3 residues: CASSLGHLNSPLHF. In DNA form, the CDR3 reads TGTGCCAGCAGTTTGGGACATCTTAATTCACCCCTCCACTTT.

This clone has more than one count but fewer than ten. The rearrangement uses TRBV6-5 and TRBJ2-7; TRBD1 aligns across 7 bases. Germline V gives CDR1 MNHEY, CDR2 SVGAGI. The CDR3 runs 14 residues. Trimming cost V 4 bases and J 4 bases; bases outside gene matches: 7. The CDR3 bases are TGTGCCAGCAGTTCCCGGACAGGTCGGTACGAGCAGTACTTC. Its protein is CASSSRTGRYEQYF.

V is TRBV5-1 and J is TRBJ2-6; the match to TRBD1 covers 8 bases. The V gene end was trimmed by 6 bases and the J gene end by 4 bases; junction bases not matched to a gene: 6. The germline V gene has CDR1 SGHRS and CDR2 YFSETQ. This CDR3 is built from 15 residues. CDR3 nucleotide sequence: TGCGCCAGCACCATCAGGGGGCCAGGGGCCAACGTCCTGACTTTC. Translating it yields CASTIRGPGANVLTF.

V gene TRBV4-2 combines with J gene TRBJ2-6, with 8 nucleotides matching TRBD1. V lost 4 bases to trimming and J lost 2 bases; unmatched junction nucleotides: 13. The germline V gene encodes CDR1 LGHNA and CDR2 YNFKEQ. The CDR3 spans 19 residues. The CDR3 spells CASSPLIGQGGAGANVLTF. The CDR3 bases are TGTGCCAGCAGCCCTCTTATTGGACAGGGTGGCGCTGGGGCCAACGTCCTGACTTTC.

CDR3 amino acids: CASSLAPGQNQPQHF. The CDR3 DNA sequence: TGTGCCAGCAGCTTGGCCCCGGGACAGAATCAGCCCCAGCATTTT. The chain is built from TRBV5-4 and TRBJ1-5; 7 nucleotides align to TRBD1. Trimming removed 0 bases from V and 4 bases from J; junction bases left unmatched: 4. CDR1 is SGHNT, CDR2 YYREEE, per germline (reference sequence). The CDR3 is made up of 15 amino acids.

This chain uses TRBV29-1 with TRBJ2-7; 9 positions agree with TRBD1. CDR3 length: 13 amino acids. V lost 5 bases to trimming and J lost 0 bases; unmatched junction nucleotides: 2. In germline, CDR1 is SQVTM, CDR2 ANQGSEA. CDR3 in DNA: TGCAGCGTTAAGGGACAGGGCTCCTACGAGCAGTACTTC. It is translated as CSVKGQGSYEQYF.

The V call is TRBV6-6, the J call TRBJ2-1, with 7 bases identical to TRBD1. After removal of 2 bases from V and 4 bases from J, the junction contained 2 bases not matched to a gene. The CDR3 runs to 14 residues. Germline loops: CDR1 MNHNY, CDR2 SVGAGI (reference sequence). The CDR3 DNA reads TGTGCCAGCAGTTACGTACAGGGGTACAATGAGCAGTTCTTC. Its protein is CASSYVQGYNEQFF.

The genes are TRBV28 and TRBJ2-7; maybe TRBD1 (6 bases). V dropped 7 bases and J dropped 2 bases, with 15 bases sitting between them. Germline V gene data show CDR1 as MDHEN and CDR2 as SYDVKM. The CDR3 has 14 amino acids. The CDR3, as DNA: TGTGCCAGCACCGGACAACGGGACACCTACGAGCAGTACTTC. Its translation is CASTGQRDTYEQYF.

The chain joins TRBV2 to TRBJ2-7, with 8 bases matching TRBD1. Trimming removed 6 bases from V and 3 bases from J; junction bases left unmatched: 7. Germline CDR1 and CDR2: SNHLY and FYNNEI. The CDR3 totals 14 residues. DNA for the CDR3: TGTGCCAGCAGACTCCAGGGGGCGATCTACGAGCAGTACTTC. Translation: CASRLQGAIYEQYF.

DNA of the CDR3: TGTGCCAGCAGCGGGGGACAGAACACTGAAGCTTTCTTT. It translates to CASSGGQNTEAFF. This chain links TRBV11-2 with TRBJ1-1; D might be TRBD1 (6 bases). Germline CDR1 SGHAT, CDR2 FQNNGV. The CDR3 spans 13 residues. Trimming stripped 5 bases from V and 1 base from J, with 8 bases between.

The chain is built from TRBV19 and TRBJ1-6; D may be TRBD1 (6 bases). Looked up from germline, CDR1 is LNHDA and CDR2 is SQIVND (reference sequence). CDR3 length equals 12 residues. Trimming took off 6 bases at V and 10 bases at J, with 10 bases between the two ends. The CDR3 is CASRGAGSPLHF. The CDR3 bases are TGTGCCAGTAGGGGGGCTGGGTCACCCCTCCACTTT.